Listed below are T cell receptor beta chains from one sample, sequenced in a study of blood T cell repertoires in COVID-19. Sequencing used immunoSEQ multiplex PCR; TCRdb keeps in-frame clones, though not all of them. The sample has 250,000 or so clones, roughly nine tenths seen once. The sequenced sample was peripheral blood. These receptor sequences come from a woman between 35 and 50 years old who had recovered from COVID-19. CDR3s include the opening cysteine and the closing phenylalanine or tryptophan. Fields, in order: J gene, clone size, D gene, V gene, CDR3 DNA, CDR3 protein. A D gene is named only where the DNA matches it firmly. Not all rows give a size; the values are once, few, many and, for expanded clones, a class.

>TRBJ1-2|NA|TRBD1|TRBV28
TGTGCCAGCAGCCTACAGGGGGTCTATGGCTACACCTTC
CASSLQGVYGYTF
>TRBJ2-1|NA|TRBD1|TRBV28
TGTGCCAGCAGTTACACGGACAGGGGGCAGTTCTTC
CASSYTDRGQFF
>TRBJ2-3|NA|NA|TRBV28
TGTGCCAGCACCGACGGGACTCTTGGCACAGATACGCAGTATTTT
CASTDGTLGTDTQYF
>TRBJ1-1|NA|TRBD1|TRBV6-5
TGTGCCAGCAGTTACTCTACAGGGGAGGCCACTGAAGCTTTCTTT
CASSYSTGEATEAFF
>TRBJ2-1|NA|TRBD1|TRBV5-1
TGCGCCAGCAGCTTCGGCGGGACAGGGGCCAATGAGCAGTTCTTC
CASSFGGTGANEQFF
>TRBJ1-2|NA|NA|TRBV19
TGTGCCAGTAGTCGGACGACAGACCCTTGGGACTATGGCTACACCTTC
CASSRTTDPWDYGYTF
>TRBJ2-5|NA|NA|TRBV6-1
TGTGCCAGCAGTGAATCCCGGGGAGGAGTACGAGAGACCCAGTACTTC
CASSESRGGVRETQYF
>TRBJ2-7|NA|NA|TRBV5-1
TGCGCCAGCAGCCCCTCGACAGGTGGAGTTTACGAGCAGTACTTC
CASSPSTGGVYEQYF
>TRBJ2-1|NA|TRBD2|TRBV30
TGTGCCTGGAGTGGGGGACTAGTTTCGGGTGAGCAGTTCTTC
CAWSGGLVSGEQFF
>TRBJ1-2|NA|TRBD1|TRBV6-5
TGTGCCAGCAGTTATTGGACAGGGGGCGCGGATGGCTACACCTTC
CASSYWTGGADGYTF
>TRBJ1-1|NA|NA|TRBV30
TGTGCCTGGAGCTTGACACGCTCCAACACTGAAGCTTTCTTT
CAWSLTRSNTEAFF
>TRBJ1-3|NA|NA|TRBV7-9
TGTGCCAGCAGCCCAAATTCACAGCCTGGAAACACCATATATTTT
CASSPNSQPGNTIYF
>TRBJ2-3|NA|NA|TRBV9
TGTGCCAGCAGCGTAGGAGGGAACAACCCAGATACGCAGTATTTT
CASSVGGNNPDTQYF
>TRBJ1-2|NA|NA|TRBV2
TGTGCCAGCAGTGAGGCAGGGAACTATGGCTACACCTTC
CASSEAGNYGYTF
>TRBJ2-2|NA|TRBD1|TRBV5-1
TGCGCCAGCAGCTTCGGGACAGGGGGCCACGGGGAGCTGTTTTTT
CASSFGTGGHGELFF
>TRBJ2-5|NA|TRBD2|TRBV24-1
TGTGCCACCAGTGATTTGCCTGGGAGGGGAGAGACCCAGTACTTC
CATSDLPGRGETQYF
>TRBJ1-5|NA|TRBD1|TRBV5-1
TGCGCCAGCAGCCAAGGACAGGGGGAAGGGCCCCAGCATTTT
CASSQGQGEGPQHF
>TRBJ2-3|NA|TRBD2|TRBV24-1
TGTGCCACCAGTGATCCAACTAGCGCCGATACGCAGTATTTT
CATSDPTSADTQYF
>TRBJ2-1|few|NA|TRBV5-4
TGTGCCAGCAGGCTCGACAGCTACAATGAGCAGTTCTTC
CASRLDSYNEQFF
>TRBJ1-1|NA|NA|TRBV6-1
TGTGCCAGCAGTGAAGCAGGGGTGGGGTGGGCTTTCTTT
CASSEAGVGWAFF
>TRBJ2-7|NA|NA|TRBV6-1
TGTGCCAGCAGTGAGACAGCTCTCTACGAGCAGTACTTC
CASSETALYEQYF
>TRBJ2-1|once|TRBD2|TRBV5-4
TGTGCCAGCAGCTACGGGACTAGCAGTTACAATGAGCAGTTCTTC
CASSYGTSSYNEQFF
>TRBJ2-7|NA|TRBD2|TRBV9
TGTGCCAGCAGCCCCATTAGCGGGAGTCAACCCCCCTACGAGCAGTACTTC
CASSPISGSQPPYEQYF
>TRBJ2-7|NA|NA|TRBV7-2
TGTGCCAGCAGCTTAGGCACAGTTTCCTACGAGCAGTACTTC
CASSLGTVSYEQYF
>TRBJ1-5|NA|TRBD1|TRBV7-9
TGTGCCAGCAGCGAGGGACAGCCAGACTTCAGCAATCAGCCCCAGCATTTT
CASSEGQPDFSNQPQHF
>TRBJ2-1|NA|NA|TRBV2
TGTGCCAGCAGCCCCAACAATGAGCAGTTCTTC
CASSPNNEQFF
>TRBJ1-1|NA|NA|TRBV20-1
TGCAGTGCTAGTCCTCCCAGGGGAAAGACTGAAGCTTTCTTT
CSASPPRGKTEAFF
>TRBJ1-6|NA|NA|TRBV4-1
TGCGCCAGCAGCCAAGAACTAAGGGGACCCCTCCACTTT
CASSQELRGPLHF
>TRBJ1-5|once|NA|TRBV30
TGTGCCTGGAGTGAGCTTGGTACCCTTACCTTGATGAATCAGCCCCAGCATTTT
CAWSELGTLTLMNQPQHF
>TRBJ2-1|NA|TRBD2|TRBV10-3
TGTGCCAGTACATCGGGCCCCCGGGGGGACAATGAGCAGTTCTTC
CASTSGPRGDNEQFF
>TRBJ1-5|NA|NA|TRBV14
TGTGCCAGCAGCCAAGCAGGGGTTAATCAGCCCCAGCATTTT
CASSQAGVNQPQHF
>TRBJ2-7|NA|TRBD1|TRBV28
TGTGCCAGCAGTCCCTGGACAGGGCCCTCCTACGAGCAGTACTTC
CASSPWTGPSYEQYF
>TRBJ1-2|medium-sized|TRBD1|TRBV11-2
TGTGCCAGCAGCTTAGGGACAGGACATGGCTACACCTTC
CASSLGTGHGYTF
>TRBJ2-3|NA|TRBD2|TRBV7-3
TGTGCCAGCAGCCGCGTGCCCCTAGCGGGAGGTGATACGCAGTATTTT
CASSRVPLAGGDTQYF
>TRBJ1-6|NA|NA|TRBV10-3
TGTGCCATCAGTGACAGGGGCCACGAAGATAATTCACCCCTCCACTTT
CAISDRGHEDNSPLHF
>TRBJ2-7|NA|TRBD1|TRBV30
TGTGCCTGGAGTTCCGGGACAGGGTTCTCCTACGAGCAGTACTTC
CAWSSGTGFSYEQYF
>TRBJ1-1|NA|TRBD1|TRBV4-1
TGCGCCAGCAGCCAATACACTCCGGGACAGGGGTATACTGAAGCTTTCTTT
CASSQYTPGQGYTEAFF
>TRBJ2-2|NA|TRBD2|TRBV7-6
TGTGCCAGCAGCTCCAGGACTAGTGGGGGGGCCGGGGAGCTGTTTTTT
CASSSRTSGGAGELFF
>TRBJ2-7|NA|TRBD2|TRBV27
TGTGCCAGCAGTGGGAGACTAGCGGGATCCTACGAGCAGTACTTC
CASSGRLAGSYEQYF
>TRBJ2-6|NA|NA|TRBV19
TGTGCCAGTAGTAGTCTCGGGGTTACAGGGGCCAACGTCCTGACTTTC
CASSSLGVTGANVLTF
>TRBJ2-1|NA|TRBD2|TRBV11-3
TGTGCCAGCAGCTTAGATCTGGGAGGACTAGCGGGAGAGGGTGAGCAGTTCTTC
CASSLDLGGLAGEGEQFF
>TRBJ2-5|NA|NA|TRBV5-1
TGCGCCAGCAGCTTAGGCGGCCACCAAGAGACCCAGTACTTC
CASSLGGHQETQYF
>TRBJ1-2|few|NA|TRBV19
TGTGCCAGTAGTCCCGGTTCAGGGCTGGACTATGGCTACACCTTC
CASSPGSGLDYGYTF
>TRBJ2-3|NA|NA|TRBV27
TGTGCCAGCACCTGGGGGGGCGGCACAGATACGCAGTATTTT
CASTWGGGTDTQYF
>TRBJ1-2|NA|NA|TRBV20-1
TGCAGTGCTGACAGCTATGGCTACACCTTC
CSADSYGYTF